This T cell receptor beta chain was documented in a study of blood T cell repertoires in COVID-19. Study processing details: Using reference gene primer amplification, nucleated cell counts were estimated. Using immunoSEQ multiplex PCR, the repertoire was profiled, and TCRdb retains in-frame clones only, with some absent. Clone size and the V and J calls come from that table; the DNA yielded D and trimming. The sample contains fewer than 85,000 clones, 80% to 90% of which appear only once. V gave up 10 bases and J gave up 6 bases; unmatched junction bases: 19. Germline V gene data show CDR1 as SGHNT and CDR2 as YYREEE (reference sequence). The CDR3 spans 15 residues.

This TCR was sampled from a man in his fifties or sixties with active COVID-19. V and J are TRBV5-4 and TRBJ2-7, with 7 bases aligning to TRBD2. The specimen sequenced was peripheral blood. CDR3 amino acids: CASLKRDSPTLEQYF. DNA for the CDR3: TGTGCCTCTTTGAAGCGGGACTCCCCTACTCTCGAGCAGTACTTC.